The source of this T cell receptor beta chain is a study of shared clonotypes between healthy human individuals. General observations from the study: Sequencing of the sorted subsets was shown by rarefaction to be incomplete despite large depth.

Of note for this clone: Its antigen remains unidentified.

Profiling relied on immunoSEQ multiplex PCR, and the TCRdb table lists in-frame clones only, not all of them. The sample records some 2,500,000 clones, 85% to 95% being singletons. The junction had 9 bases not matched to a gene; V was cut back by 4 bases and J by 5 bases. This CDR3 has 16 amino acids. Germline lookup yields CDR1 SGHRS and CDR2 YFSETQ. The specimen sequenced was naive CD4+ T cells from PBMCs. Subset: CD45RA+ positively selected. The clonotype comes from a man between 18 and 35 years old in good health. Some clones in this sample may be carry-over from other donors' samples. V is TRBV5-1 and J is TRBJ2-2, with 9 nucleotides matching TRBD2. The CDR3 nucleotides are TGCGCCAGCAGCCCGACTAGCGGAGGAGGGACCGGGGAGCTGTTTTTT. This gives the protein CASSPTSGGGTGELFF.